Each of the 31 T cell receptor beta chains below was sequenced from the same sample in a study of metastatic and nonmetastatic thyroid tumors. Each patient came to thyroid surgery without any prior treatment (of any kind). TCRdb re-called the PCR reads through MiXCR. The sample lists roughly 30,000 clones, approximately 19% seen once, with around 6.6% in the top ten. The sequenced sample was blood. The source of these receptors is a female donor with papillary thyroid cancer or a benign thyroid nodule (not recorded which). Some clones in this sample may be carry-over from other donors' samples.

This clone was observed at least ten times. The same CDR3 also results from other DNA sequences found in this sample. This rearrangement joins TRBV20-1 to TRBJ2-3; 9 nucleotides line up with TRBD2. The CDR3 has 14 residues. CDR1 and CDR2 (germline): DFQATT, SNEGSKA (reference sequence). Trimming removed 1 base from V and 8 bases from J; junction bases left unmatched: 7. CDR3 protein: CSARGFSGSFTQYF. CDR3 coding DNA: TGCAGTGCTAGAGGGTTTAGCGGGAGTTTTACGCAGTATTTT.

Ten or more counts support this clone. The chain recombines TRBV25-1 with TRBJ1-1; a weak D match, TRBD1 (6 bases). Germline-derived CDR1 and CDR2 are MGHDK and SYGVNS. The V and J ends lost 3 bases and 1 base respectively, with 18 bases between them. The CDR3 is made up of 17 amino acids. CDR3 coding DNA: TGTGCCAGCAGTGACCTCGGCGCCGGGACAAAGAACACTGAAGCTTTCTTT. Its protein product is CASSDLGAGTKNTEAFF.

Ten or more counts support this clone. The CDR3 here is CASSEQVMNTEAFF. The CDR3 bases are TGCGCCAGCAGTGAACAGGTCATGAACACTGAAGCTTTCTTT. The chain couples TRBV10-2 to TRBJ1-1; a weak D match, TRBD1 (5 bases). V lost 3 bases, J lost 0 bases, and 8 bases lay in between. The CDR3 covers 14 residues. CDR1 and CDR2 from the germline V gene are WSHSY and SAAADI.

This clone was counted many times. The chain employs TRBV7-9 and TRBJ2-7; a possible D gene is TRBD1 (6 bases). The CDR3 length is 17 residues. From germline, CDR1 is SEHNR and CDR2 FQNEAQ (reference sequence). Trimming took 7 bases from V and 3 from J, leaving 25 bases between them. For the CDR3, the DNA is TGTGCCAGCACCCCTATAATTAGACAGGTAAAGGACTACGAGCAGTACTTC. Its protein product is CASTPIIRQVKDYEQYF.

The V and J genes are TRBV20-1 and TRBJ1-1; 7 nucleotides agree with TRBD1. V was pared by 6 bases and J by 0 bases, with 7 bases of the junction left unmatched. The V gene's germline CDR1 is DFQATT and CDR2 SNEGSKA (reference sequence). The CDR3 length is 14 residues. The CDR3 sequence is CSADGQAMNTEAFF. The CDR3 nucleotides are TGCAGTGCAGACGGACAGGCCATGAACACTGAAGCTTTCTTT.

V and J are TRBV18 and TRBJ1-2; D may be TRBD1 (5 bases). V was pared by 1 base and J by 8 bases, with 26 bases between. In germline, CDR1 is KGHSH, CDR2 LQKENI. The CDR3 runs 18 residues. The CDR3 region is CASSPRGGLGRSFGGYTF. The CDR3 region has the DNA TGTGCCAGCTCACCACGAGGAGGACTGGGGCGTAGCTTCGGCGGCTACACCTTC.

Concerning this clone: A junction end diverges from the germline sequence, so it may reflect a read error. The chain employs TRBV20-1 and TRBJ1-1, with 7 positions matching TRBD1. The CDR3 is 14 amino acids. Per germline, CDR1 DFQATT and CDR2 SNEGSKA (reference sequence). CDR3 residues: CSARDPGGAHEAFF. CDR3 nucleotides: TGCAGCGCTAGAGATCCAGGGGGGGCCCATGAAGCTTTCTTT.

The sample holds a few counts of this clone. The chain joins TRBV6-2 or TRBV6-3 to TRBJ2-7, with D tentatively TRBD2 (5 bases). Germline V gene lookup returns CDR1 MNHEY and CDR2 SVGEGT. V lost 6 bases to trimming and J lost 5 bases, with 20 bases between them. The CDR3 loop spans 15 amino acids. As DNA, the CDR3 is TGTGCCAGCAGCATTAGCGCTACAGCATTACACGAGCAGTACTTC. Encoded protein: CASSISATALHEQYF.

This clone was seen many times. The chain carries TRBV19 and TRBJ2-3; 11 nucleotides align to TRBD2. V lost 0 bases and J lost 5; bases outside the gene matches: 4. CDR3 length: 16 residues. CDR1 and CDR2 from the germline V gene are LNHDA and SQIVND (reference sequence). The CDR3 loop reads CASSIDTSGSGDTQYF. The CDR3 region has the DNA TGTGCCAGTAGTATAGATACTAGCGGGAGTGGAGATACGCAGTATTTT.

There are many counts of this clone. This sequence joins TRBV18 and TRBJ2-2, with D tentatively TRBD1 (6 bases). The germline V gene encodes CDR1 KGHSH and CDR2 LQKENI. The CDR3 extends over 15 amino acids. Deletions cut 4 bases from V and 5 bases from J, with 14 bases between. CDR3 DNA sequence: TGTGCCAGCTCACGCTCCAGGACAGAAACCGGGGAGCTGTTTTTT. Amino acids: CASSRSRTETGELFF.

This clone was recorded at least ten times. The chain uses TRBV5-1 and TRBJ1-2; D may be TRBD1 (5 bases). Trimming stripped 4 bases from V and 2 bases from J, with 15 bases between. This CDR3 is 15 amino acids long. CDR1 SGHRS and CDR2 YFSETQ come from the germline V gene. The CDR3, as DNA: TGCGCCAGCAGCCCGGCGGGACCTACAAACTATGGCTACACCTTC. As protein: CASSPAGPTNYGYTF.

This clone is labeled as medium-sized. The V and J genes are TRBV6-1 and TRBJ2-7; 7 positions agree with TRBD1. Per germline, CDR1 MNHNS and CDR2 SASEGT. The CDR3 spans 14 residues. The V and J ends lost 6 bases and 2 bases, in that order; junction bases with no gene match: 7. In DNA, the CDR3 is TGTGCCAGCAGACAACAGGGGACCACCTACGAGCAGTACTTC. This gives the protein CASRQQGTTYEQYF.

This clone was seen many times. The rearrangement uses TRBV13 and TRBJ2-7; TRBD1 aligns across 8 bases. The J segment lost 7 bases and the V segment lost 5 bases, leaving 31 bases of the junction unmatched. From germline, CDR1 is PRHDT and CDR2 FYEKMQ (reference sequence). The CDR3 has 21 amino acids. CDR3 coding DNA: TGTGCCAGCAGCCTTAGTGGGGGGTGGGGACAGGCCTCGCAGGAGCTTTATGAGCAGTACTTC. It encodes CASSLSGGWGQASQELYEQYF.

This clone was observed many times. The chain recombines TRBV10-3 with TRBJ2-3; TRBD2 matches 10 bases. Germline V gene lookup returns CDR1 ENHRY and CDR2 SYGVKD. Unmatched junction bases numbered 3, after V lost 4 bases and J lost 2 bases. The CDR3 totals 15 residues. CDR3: CAISGSGRATDTQYF. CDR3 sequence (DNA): TGTGCCATCAGTGGCAGCGGGAGGGCCACAGATACGCAGTATTTT.

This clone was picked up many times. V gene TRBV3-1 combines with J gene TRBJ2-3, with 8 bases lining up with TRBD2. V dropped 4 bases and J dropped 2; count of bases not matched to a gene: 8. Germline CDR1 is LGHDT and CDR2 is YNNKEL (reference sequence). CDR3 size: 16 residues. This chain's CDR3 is CASSLGLARSTDTQYF. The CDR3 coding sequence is TGTGCCAGCAGCCTCGGACTAGCACGTTCCACAGATACGCAGTATTTT.

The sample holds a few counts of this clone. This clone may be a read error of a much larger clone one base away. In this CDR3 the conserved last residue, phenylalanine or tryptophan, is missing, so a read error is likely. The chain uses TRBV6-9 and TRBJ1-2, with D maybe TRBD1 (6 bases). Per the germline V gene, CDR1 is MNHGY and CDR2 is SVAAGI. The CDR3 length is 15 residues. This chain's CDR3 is CDSSYSDRRRDSYTL. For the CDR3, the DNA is TGTGACAGCAGTTATTCCGACAGGCGCCGAGATAGCTACACCCTC.

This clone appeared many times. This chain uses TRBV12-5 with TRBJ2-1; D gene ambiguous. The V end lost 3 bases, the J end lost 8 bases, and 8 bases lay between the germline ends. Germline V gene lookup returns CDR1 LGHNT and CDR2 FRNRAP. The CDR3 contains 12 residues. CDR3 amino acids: CASGLSWHEQFF. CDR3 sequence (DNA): TGTGCTAGTGGTTTATCCTGGCATGAGCAGTTCTTC. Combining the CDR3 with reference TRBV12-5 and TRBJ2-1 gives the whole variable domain DARVTQTPRHKVTEMGQEVTMRCQPILGHNTVFWYRQTMMQGLELLAYFRNRAPLDDSGMPKDRFSAEMPDATLATLKIQPSEPRDSAVYFCASGLSWHEQFFGPGTRLTVL.

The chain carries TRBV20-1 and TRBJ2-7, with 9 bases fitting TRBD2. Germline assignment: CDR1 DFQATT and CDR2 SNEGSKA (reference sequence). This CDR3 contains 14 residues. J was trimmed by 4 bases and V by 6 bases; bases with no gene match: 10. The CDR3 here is CSAPSGTSPYEQYF. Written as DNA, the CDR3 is TGCAGTGCGCCTTCCGGGACTAGCCCTTACGAGCAGTACTTC.

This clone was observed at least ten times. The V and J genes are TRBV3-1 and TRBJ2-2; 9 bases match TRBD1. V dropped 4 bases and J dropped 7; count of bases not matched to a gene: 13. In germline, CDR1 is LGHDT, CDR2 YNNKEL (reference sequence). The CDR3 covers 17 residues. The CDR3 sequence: CASSPRGQGVIVGELFF. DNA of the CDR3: TGTGCCAGCAGCCCAAGGGGACAGGGAGTAATAGTCGGGGAGCTGTTTTTT.

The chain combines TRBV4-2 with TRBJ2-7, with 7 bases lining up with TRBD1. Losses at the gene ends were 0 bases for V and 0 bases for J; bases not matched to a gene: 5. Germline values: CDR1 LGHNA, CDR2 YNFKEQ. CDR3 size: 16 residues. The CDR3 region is CASSQDRAGGSYEQYF. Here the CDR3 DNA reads TGTGCCAGCAGCCAAGATCGAGCAGGGGGCTCCTACGAGCAGTACTTC.

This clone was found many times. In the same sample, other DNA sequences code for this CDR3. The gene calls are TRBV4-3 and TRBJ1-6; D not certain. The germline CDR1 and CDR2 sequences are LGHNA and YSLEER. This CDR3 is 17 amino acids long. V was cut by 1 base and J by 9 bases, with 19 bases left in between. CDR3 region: CASSQVPTGAFRSPLHF. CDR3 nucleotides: TGCGCCAGCAGCCAAGTCCCCACTGGAGCTTTTCGTTCACCCCTCCACTTT.

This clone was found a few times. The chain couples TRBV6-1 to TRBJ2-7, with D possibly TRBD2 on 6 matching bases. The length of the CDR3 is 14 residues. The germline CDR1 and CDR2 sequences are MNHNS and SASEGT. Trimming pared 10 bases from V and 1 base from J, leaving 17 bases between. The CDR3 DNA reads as TGTGCCAACAGACCCGGGGGACGGTCCTACGAGCAGTACTTC. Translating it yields CANRPGGRSYEQYF.

CDR3 DNA: TGTGCCAGCAGCAAAGAGCTAGAGGACTGGAGCAATGAGCAGTTCTTC. This encodes CASSKELEDWSNEQFF. The chain recombines TRBV11-2 with TRBJ2-1, with TRBD2 as a possible D gene (5 bases). The length of the CDR3 is 16 residues. CDR1 and CDR2 from the germline V gene are SGHAT and FQNNGV. Trimming left V 5 bases short and J 6 bases short, with 20 bases between. The whole variable domain, remainder taken from reference TRBV11-2 and TRBJ2-1, is EAGVAQSPRYKIIEKRQSVAFWCNPISGHATLYWYQQILGQGPKLLIQFQNNGVVDDSQLPKDRFSAERLKGVDSTLKIQPAKLEDSAVYLCASSKELEDWSNEQFFGPGTRLTVL.

CDR3 amino acids: CASSLGATLPRQFF. CDR3 bases: TGTGCCAGCAGCTTAGGGGCGACCCTCCCACGGCAGTTCTTC. This chain joins TRBV7-2 and TRBJ2-1; no clear D. The CDR3 has 14 residues. V lost 1 base to trimming and J lost 12 bases, with 16 bases between them. Germline values: CDR1 SGHTA, CDR2 FQGNSA.

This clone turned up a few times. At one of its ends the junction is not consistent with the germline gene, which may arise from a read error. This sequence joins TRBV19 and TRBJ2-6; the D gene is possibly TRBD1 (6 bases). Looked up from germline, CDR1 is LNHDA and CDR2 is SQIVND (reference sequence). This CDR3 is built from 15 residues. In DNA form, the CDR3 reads TGTGCCAGTAGTATTAGGGGGTTCTGGGCCAACTTCCTGACTTTC. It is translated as CASSIRGFWANFLTF.

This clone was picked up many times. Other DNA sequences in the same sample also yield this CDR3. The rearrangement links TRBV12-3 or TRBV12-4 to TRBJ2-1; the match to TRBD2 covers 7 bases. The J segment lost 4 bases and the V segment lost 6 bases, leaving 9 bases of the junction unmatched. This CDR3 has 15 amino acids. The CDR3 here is CASSPGASGYNEQFF. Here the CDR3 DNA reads TGTGCCAGCAGCCCCGGGGCTAGCGGATACAATGAGCAGTTCTTC.

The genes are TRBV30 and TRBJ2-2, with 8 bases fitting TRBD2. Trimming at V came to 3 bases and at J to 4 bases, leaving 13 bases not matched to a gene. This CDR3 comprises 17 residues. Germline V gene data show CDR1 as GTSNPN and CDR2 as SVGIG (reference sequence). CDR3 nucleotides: TGTGCCTGGAGCAGGCTAGCGGGTACCCCGGGCACCGGGGAGCTGTTTTTT. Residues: CAWSRLAGTPGTGELFF.

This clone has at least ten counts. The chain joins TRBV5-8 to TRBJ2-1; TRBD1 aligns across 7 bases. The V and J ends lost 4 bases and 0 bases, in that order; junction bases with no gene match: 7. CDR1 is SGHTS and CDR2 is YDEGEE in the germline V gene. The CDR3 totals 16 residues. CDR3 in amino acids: CASSQHRDSSYNEQFF. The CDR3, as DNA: TGTGCCAGCAGCCAGCACCGGGACAGCTCCTACAATGAGCAGTTCTTC.

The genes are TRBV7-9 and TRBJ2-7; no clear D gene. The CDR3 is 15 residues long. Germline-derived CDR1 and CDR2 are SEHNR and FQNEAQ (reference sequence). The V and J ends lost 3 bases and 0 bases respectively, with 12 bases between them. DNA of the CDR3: TGTGCCAGCAGCTTCGATCTTTTCAGCTCCTACGAGCAGTACTTC. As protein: CASSFDLFSSYEQYF. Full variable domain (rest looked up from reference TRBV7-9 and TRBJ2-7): DTGVSQNPRHKITKRGQNVTFRCDPISEHNRLYWYRQTLGQGPEFLTYFQNEAQLEKSRLLSDRFSAERPKGSFSTLEIQRTEQGDSAMYLCASSFDLFSSYEQYFGPGTRLTVT.

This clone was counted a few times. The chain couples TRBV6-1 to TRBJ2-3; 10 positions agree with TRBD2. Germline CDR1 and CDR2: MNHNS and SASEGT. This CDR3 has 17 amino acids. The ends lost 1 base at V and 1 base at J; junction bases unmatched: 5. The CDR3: CASSEVSGGAGTDTQYF. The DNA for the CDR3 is TGTGCCAGCAGTGAAGTGAGCGGGGGGGCCGGCACAGATACGCAGTATTTT.

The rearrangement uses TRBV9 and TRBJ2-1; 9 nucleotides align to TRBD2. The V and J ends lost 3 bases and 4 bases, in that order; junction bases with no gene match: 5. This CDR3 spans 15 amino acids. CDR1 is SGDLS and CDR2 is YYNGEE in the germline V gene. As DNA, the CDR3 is TGTGCCAGCAGCGCAGCTAGCGGGATATACAATGAGCAGTTCTTC. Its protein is CASSAASGIYNEQFF.